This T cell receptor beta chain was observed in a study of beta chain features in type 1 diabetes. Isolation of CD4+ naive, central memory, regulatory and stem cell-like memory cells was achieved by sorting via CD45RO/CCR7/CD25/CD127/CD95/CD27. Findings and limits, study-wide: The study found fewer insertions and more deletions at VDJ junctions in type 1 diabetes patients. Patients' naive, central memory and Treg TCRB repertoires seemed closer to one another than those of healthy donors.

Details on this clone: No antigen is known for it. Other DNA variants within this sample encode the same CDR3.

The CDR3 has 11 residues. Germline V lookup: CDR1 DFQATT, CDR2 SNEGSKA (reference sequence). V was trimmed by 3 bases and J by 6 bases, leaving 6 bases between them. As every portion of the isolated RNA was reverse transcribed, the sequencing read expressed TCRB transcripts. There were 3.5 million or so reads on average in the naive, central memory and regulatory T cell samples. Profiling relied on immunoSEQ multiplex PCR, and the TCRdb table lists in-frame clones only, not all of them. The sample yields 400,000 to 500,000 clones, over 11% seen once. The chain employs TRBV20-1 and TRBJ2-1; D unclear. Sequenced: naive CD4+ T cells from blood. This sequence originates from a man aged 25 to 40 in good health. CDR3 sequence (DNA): TGCAGTGCTAGGGATCGCAATGAGCAGTTCTTC. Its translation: CSARDRNEQFF.